This record concerns one T cell receptor (beta chain) sequence. What it recognizes is unknown. The data were obtained in a study of a mutant IDH1 vaccine in newly diagnosed glioma. In the study overall: The first vaccination came 4-6 weeks after radiotherapy alone, or with temozolomide cycles.

Method: immunoSEQ multiplex PCR; TCRdb's copy keeps in-frame clones and lacks some. Among tens of thousands of clones listed, 75% to 90% were seen once. Time point here: week 11, during vaccination. Every vaccination contained 300 ug of the mutant IDH1 20-mer peptide and was paired with topical imiquimod. Donors' newly diagnosed IDH1-mutant WHO grade 3 or 4 astrocytomas lacked nuclear ATRX. CDR1 and CDR2 from the germline V gene are SGHAT and FQNNGV. CDR3 length: 13 residues. Trimming removed 1 base at V and 8 bases at J, with 11 bases between. This receptor was obtained from a man aged 50 or older with glioma. The sequencing here drew on PBMCs, taken from a glioma patient whose treatment included an IDH1 peptide vaccine. The chain couples TRBV11-2 to TRBJ1-2; no firm D call. CDR3 sequence (DNA): TGTGCCAGCAGCTTAGTCCTTCCAGGAGGCTACACCTTC. Translation gives CASSLVLPGGYTF.